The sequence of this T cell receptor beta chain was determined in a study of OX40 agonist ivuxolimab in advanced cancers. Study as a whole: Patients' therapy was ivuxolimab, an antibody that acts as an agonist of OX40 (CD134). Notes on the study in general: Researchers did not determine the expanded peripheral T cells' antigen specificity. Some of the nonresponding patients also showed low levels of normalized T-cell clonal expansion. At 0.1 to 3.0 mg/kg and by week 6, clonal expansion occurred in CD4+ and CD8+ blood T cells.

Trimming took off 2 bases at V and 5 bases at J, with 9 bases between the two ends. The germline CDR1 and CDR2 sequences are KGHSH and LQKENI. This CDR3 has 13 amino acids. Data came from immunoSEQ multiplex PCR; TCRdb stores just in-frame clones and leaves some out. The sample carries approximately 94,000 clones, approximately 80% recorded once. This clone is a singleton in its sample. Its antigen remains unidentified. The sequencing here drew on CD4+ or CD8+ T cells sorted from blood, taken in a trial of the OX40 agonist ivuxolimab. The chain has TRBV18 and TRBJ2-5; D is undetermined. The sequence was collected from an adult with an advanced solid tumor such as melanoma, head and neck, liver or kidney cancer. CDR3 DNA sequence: TGTGCCAGCTCACCAGTCGAAGGGGAGACCCAGTACTTC. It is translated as CASSPVEGETQYF.